This T cell receptor beta chain was retrieved from a study of identical twins. TCRdb independently ran MiXCR on the 5' RACE reads; one entry per CDR3 protein. The profile shows about 390,000 distinct CDR3 sequences, approximately 8.8% of them singletons. Germline loops: CDR1 SGHRS, CDR2 YFSETQ. The CDR3 runs to 15 residues. V lost 4 bases to trimming and J lost 7 bases; unmatched junction nucleotides: 11. The sample consisted of naive T cells sorted from blood. This TCR was sampled from a woman in her 50s in good health. The chain couples TRBV5-1 to TRBJ2-1, with 7 nucleotides matching TRBD2. The CDR3 sequence is CASSPFSGRLNEQFF. CDR3 nucleotides: TGCGCCAGCAGCCCTTTTTCCGGGAGGCTAAATGAGCAGTTCTTC.